This T cell receptor beta chain was obtained from a study of Tregs in tolerant kidney transplant recipients (dated by TCRdb to the late 2010s). Regarding the research as a whole: The study applied TCRbeta sequencing to find donor-specific regulatory T cells before combined kidney and bone marrow transplantation and then followed those same cells after transplant.

What the study reported, not specific to this receptor: Biological reproducibility was not directly assessed, although technical replication error appeared to be minimal. For some patients, the PCR primers changed as time went on, which meant samples from those patients could not be compared with one another at the nucleotide level. The study was constrained by small patient numbers, and validation of the findings is required in larger populations and under other immunosuppression protocols. In tolerant patients, donor-specific Tregs expanded more than Tregs overall, which suggests antigen-driven rather than nonspecific expansion. Expanding Tregs with activated donor B cells appeared to identify the most biologically relevant and donor-specific TCRbeta repertoire.

Genomic DNA was extracted from sorted cells with the QIAGEN DNeasy Blood and Tissue Kit for TCRbeta CDR3 sequencing. High-throughput TCRbeta CDR3 sequencing was carried out commercially through immunoSEQ, with PCR amplification with bias correction and internal controls included. The paper's data handling went like this. Unique productive TCRbeta sequences were defined by CDR3 nucleotide sequence where primers matched, otherwise by CDR3 amino acid sequence with Vbeta and Jbeta genes. Sorting error was corrected by removing sequences shared between sorted populations at a frequency ratio of 2:1 or less, and the remaining shared sequences were assigned to the higher population. A sequence was defined as donor-reactive if the sequence was expanded at least 5-fold in CFSE-low cells compared with unstimulated cells and had a frequency of at least 0.01% in CFSE-low cells. Jensen-Shannon divergence calculated on the top 100 TCRbeta sequences ranked by frequency was used to measure repertoire divergence. For any sample with multiple sequencing runs, sorting error was corrected in each run separately before the runs were pooled. The clones in this table, taken by TCRdb from immuneACCESS, are in-frame only. Not every clone is retained; where verified, under half of the shortfall comes from an unresolved V gene, and the cause of the rest is unknown. Clone size and the V and J calls come from that table; the DNA yielded D and trimming. This sample has 20,000 to 25,000 clones in its table, and more than 65% of those were observed once. The ten largest clones capture roughly 24% of the sample.

Ends trimmed: V by 6 bases, J by 7 bases; bases unmatched to a gene: 5. CDR3 length: 14 amino acids, cysteine to phenylalanine. The CDR3 DNA has 42 bases and is translated from base 1. Taken from the germline V gene (reference sequence), the CDR1 and CDR2 loops are MNHEY and SMNVEV. For this clone: The antigen this receptor binds is unknown. No base quality values were provided; no much bigger clone lies one nucleotide off.

According to the study, the label for this sample's time point signals: 6 months after combined kidney and bone marrow transplant. Related donors were used in the transplants with nonmyeloablative bone marrow transplantation, and mixed chimerism was transient in the human trials. Unstimulated Tregs (CD4+CD25+CD127-), CD4+ non-Tregs (CD4+CD25-), CD4 and CD8 cells were FACS-sorted from thawed PBMCs. A few combined kidney and bone marrow transplant recipients from the ITN036ST trial were included as patients, and samples were available only from these trial subjects. Healthy control blood was processed to PBMCs with a Ficoll density gradient and then cryopreserved, whereas patient PBMCs were collected both before and after transplant.

The clonotype originates from a human patient who received a combined kidney and bone marrow transplant. Some T cells may derive from the graft donor when a transplant has been performed. The chain is assembled from TRBV27 and TRBJ2-1; the junction holds 11 bases that match TRBD2. The sequencing here drew on CD8+ T cells from blood (PBMCs), taken 6 months after the transplant. The CDR3 region reads CASRLAGGPNEQFF. In nucleotides, the sequence is TGTGCCAGCAGGTTAGCGGGAGGGCCGAATGAGCAGTTCTTC.